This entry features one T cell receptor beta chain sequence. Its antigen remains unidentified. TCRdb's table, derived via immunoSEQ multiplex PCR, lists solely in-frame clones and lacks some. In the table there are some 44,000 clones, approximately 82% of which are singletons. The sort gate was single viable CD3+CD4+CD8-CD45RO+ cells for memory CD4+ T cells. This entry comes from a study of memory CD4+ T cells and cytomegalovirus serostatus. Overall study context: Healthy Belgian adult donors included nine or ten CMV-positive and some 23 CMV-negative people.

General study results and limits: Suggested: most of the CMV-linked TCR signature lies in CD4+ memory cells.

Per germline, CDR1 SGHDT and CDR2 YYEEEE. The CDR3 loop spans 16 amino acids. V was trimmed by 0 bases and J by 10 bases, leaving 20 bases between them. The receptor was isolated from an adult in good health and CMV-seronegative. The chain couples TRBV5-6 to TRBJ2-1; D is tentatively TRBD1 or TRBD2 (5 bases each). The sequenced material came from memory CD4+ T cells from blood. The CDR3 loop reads CASSLEGRTFQTEQFF. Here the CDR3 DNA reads TGTGCCAGCAGCTTGGAGGGGCGGACTTTCCAGACCGAGCAGTTCTTC.